This TCR beta chain came from a study of a mutant IDH1 vaccine in newly diagnosed glioma. Overall study context: Of the patients given treatment, around 62% were male and 37.5% were female, and a mean age of roughly 40 years was recorded. Former treatment meant radiotherapy, temozolomide, or both; the majority had gotten both. Study findings and constraints: A vaccine-induced immune response developed in roughly 93% of the patients.

Time point given: baseline, week 1 (first vaccination visit). Treatment noted: pre-vaccination baseline after standard-of-care therapy. Profiling relied on immunoSEQ multiplex PCR, and the TCRdb table lists in-frame clones only, not all of them. The sample records about 59,000 clones, about 91% being singletons. Points on this clone: Its target is not known.

The sequenced sample was PBMCs, obtained from a glioma patient treated with radiotherapy, temozolomide or both. This receptor was obtained from a man between 45 and 60 years old with glioma.

In nucleotides, the CDR3 is TGTGCCAGCAGCTTAGCGGGTCCCGGGACAGTAAATAACTATGGCTACACCTTC. Amino acids: CASSLAGPGTVNNYGYTF. The rearrangement uses TRBV7-2 and TRBJ1-2, with 7 positions matching TRBD1. The ends lost 0 bases at V and 1 base at J; junction bases unmatched: 11. The CDR3 contains 18 residues. In germline, CDR1 is SGHTA, CDR2 FQGNSA.